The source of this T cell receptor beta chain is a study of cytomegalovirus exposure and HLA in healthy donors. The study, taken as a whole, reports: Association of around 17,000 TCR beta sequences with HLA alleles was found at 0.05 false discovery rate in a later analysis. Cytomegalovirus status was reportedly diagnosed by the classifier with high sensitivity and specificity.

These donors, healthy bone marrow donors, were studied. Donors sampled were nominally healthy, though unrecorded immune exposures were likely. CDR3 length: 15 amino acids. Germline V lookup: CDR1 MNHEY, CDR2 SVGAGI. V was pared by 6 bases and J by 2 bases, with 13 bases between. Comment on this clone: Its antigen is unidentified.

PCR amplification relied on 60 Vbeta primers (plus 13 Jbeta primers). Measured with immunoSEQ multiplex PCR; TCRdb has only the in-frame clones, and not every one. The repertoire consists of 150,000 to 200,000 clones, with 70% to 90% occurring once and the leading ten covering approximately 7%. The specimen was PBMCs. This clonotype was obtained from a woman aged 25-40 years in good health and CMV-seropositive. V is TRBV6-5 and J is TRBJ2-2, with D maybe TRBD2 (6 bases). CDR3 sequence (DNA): TGTGCCAGCAGACTGGGGGGAATAAACACCGGGGAGCTGTTTTTT. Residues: CASRLGGINTGELFF.